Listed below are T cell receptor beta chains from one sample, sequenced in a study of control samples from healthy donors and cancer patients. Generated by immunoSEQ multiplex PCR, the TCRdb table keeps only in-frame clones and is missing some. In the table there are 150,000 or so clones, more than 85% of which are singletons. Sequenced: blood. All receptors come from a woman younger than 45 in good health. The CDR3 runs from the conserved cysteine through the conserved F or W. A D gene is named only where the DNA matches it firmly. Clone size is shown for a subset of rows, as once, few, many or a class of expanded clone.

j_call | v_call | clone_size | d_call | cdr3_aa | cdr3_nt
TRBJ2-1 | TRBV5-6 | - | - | CASSLGTLGQFF | TGTGCCAGCAGCTTAGGGACGCTCGGGCAGTTCTTC
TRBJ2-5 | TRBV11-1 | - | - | CASSHLSGRLETQYF | TGTGCCAGCAGCCATCTGAGCGGAAGGCTGGAGACCCAGTACTTC
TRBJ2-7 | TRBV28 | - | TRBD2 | CASSLYLAGGPGEQYF | TGTGCCAGCAGTTTATATCTAGCGGGAGGGCCGGGAGAGCAGTACTTC
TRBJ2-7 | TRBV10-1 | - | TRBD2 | CASSESLQTSGRNDEQYF | TGCGCCAGCAGTGAGTCCCTTCAAACTAGCGGGAGGAACGACGAGCAGTACTTC
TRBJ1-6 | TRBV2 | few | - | CASSGEDNSPLHF | TGTGCCAGCAGTGGGGAGGATAATTCACCCCTCCACTTT
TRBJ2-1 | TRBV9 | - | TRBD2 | CASSVELAGVNEQFF | TGTGCCAGCAGCGTAGAACTAGCGGGAGTCAATGAGCAGTTCTTC
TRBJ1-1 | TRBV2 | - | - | CASSEPGSIEAFF | TGTGCCAGCAGTGAACCTGGATCGATTGAAGCTTTCTTT
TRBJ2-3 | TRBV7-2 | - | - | CASSLAPTASDTQYF | TGTGCCAGCAGCTTAGCGCCTACAGCCTCAGATACGCAGTATTTT
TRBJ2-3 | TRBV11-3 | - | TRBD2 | CASSFLTSGRGSDTQYF | TGTGCCAGCAGCTTTCTGACTAGCGGGAGAGGGTCAGATACGCAGTATTTT
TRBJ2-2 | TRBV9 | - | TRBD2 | CASSVEGGYSRTGELFF | TGTGCCAGCAGCGTAGAGGGAGGGTATAGTCGCACCGGGGAGCTGTTTTTT
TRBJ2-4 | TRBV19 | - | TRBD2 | CASSPDYLGGIQYF | TGTGCCAGTAGTCCCGACTACCTCGGGGGGATTCAGTACTTC
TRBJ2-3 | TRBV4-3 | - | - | CASSQESLQTQYF | TGCGCCAGCAGCCAAGAATCATTACAGACGCAGTATTTT
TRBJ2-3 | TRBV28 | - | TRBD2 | CASSLRTSADTQYF | TGTGCCAGCAGTTTAAGGACTAGTGCAGATACGCAGTATTTT
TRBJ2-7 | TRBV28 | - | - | CASSFAGWNYEQYF | TGTGCCAGCAGTTTTGCGGGGTGGAACTACGAGCAGTACTTC
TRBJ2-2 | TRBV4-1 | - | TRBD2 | CASSRGLAGANTGELFF | TGCGCCAGCAGCCGGGGACTAGCGGGTGCGAACACCGGGGAGCTGTTTTTT
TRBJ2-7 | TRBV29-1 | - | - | CSVGGAGKGLRGGEQYF | TGCAGCGTTGGGGGGGCAGGGAAGGGTCTGAGGGGAGGCGAGCAGTACTTC
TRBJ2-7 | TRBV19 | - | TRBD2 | CASSIGTSGSKAYEQYF | TGTGCCAGTAGTATTGGGACTAGCGGGAGTAAGGCCTACGAGCAGTACTTC